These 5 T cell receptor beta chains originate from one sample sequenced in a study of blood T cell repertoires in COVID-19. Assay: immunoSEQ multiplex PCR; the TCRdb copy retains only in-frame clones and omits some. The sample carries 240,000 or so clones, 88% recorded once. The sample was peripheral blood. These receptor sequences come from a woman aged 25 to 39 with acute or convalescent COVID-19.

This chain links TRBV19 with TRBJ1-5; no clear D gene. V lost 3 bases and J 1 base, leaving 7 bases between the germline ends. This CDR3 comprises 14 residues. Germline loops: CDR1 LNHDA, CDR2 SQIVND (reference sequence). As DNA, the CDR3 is TGTGCCAGTAGTATTGTCGGGAGCAATCAGCCCCAGCATTTT. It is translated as CASSIVGSNQPQHF.

The CDR3 sequence is CASSPARTAYEQYF. The CDR3 nucleotides are TGTGCCAGTAGTCCGGCTCGGACAGCCTACGAGCAGTACTTC. This chain links TRBV19 with TRBJ2-7, with D possibly TRBD1 on 6 matching bases. V was shortened by 5 bases and J by 2 bases, with 13 bases between the two germline ends. The V gene's germline CDR1 is LNHDA and CDR2 SQIVND (reference sequence). The CDR3 covers 14 residues. Drawing the rest from reference TRBV19 and TRBJ2-7, the complete variable domain is DGGITQSPKYLFRKEGQNVTLSCEQNLNHDAMYWYRQDPGQGLRLIYYSQIVNDFQKGDIAEGYSVSREKKESFPLTVTSAQKNPTAFYLCASSPARTAYEQYFGPGTRLTVT.

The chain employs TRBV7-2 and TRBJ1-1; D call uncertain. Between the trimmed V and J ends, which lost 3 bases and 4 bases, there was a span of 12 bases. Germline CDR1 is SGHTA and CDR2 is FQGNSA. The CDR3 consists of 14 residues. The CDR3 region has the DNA TGTGCCAGCAGCTTCTTTGGTATCGGCACTGAAGCTTTCTTT. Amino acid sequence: CASSFFGIGTEAFF.

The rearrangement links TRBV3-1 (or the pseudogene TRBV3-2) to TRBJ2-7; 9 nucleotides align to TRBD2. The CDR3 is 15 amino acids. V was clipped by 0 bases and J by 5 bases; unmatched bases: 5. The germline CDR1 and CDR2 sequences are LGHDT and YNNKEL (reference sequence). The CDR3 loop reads CASSQDGASGNEQYF. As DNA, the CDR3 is TGTGCCAGCAGCCAAGATGGGGCTAGCGGGAACGAGCAGTACTTC.

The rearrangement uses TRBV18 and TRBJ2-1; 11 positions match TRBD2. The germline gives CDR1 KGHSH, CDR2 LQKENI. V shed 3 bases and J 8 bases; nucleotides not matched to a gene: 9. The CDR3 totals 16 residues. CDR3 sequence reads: CASSPTSGRGSDEQFF. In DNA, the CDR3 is TGTGCCAGCTCACCTACTAGCGGGAGAGGTTCAGATGAGCAGTTCTTC.